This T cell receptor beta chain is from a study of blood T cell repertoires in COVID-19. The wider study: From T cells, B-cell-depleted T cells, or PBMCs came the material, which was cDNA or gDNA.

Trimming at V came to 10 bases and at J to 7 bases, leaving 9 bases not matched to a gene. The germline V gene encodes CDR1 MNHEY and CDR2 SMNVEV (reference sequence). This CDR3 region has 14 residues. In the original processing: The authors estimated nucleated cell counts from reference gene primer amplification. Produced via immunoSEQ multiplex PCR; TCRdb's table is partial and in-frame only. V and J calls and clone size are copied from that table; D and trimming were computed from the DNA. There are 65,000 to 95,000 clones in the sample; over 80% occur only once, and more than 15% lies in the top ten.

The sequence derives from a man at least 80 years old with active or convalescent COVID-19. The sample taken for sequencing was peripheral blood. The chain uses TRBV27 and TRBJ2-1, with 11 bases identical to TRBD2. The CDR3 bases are TGTGCCACCTACCGACTAGCGGGAATAAATGAGCAGTTCTTC. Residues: CATYRLAGINEQFF.